The TCR beta chain under discussion was sequenced for a study of kidney transplant recipient with SARS-CoV-2 infection. This clonotype was counted at least ten times. MiXCR, run by TCRdb on the reads, gives a single entry per CDR3 protein. The sample comprises approximately 250,000 distinct CDR3 sequences, around 30% of which are singletons, and roughly 7.3% rests with the top ten. The CDR3 runs 14 residues. The germline gives CDR1 LGHNA, CDR2 YNFKEQ. The V end was cut by 4 bases, the J end by 4 bases, with 13 bases between. The source was a blood sample, collected at baseline and on roughly day 110 from a kidney transplant recipient. This clonotype was sampled from a male patient younger than 45 who had COVID-19 and was a kidney transplant recipient. Some T cells may possibly be graft donor cells. The J gene is TRBJ1-2, the V gene TRBV4-2, with D maybe TRBD1 (5 bases). The CDR3 DNA follows: TGTGCCAGCAGCCCACAGGTTTACGTCTATGGCTACACCTTC. Translation gives CASSPQVYVYGYTF.